A selection of T cell receptor beta chains follows, all from one sample in a study of CD8 T cells in Susac syndrome. TCRdb passed the immunoSEQ multiplex PCR reads through MiXCR, listing each CDR3 protein once. Of around 180,000 distinct CDR3 sequences listed, under 97% were seen once; the top ten hold approximately 0.09%. Sequencing was done on a sample of CD4+ T cells from PBMCs. These TCRs come from a human donor with multiple sclerosis. CDR3s include the opening cysteine and the closing phenylalanine or tryptophan. D genes are given only for firm matches. Some rows mark clone size as missing; the rest say once, few, many or name a class of expanded clone.

size | J | V | D | CDR3 | DNA
NA | TRBJ2-5 | TRBV3-1 | NA | CASSQQVSQETQYF | TGTGCCAGCAGCCAACAGGTTAGCCAAGAGACCCAGTACTTC
NA | TRBJ1-1 | TRBV15 | NA | CATSSRPNTEAFF | TGTGCCACCAGCAGCAGGCCGAACACTGAAGCTTTCTTT
NA | TRBJ2-5 | TRBV20-1 | NA | CSARDSQGSETQYF | TGCAGTGCTAGAGATTCTCAAGGCTCAGAGACCCAGTACTTC
NA | TRBJ1-2 | TRBV20-1 | NA | CSALPPDYGYTF | TGCAGCGCTCTCCCGCCGGACTATGGCTACACCTTC
NA | TRBJ1-5 | TRBV4-1 | NA | CASSPRAGPNQPQHF | TGCGCCAGCAGCCCCAGGGCGGGACCCAATCAGCCCCAGCATTTT
once | TRBJ2-2 | TRBV29-1 | NA | CSARRGRNTGELFF | TGCAGCGCCAGGAGGGGTCGAAACACCGGGGAGCTGTTTTTT
NA | TRBJ1-2 | TRBV15 | TRBD1 | CATSRGGQGDRGYTF | TGTGCCACCAGCAGAGGAGGACAGGGGGATAGGGGCTACACCTTC
few | TRBJ2-5 | TRBV14 | NA | CASSQLETQYF | TGTGCCAGCAGCCAATTGGAGACCCAGTACTTC
once | TRBJ1-6 | TRBV30 | NA | CAWSGSSYNSPLHF | TGTGCCTGGAGTGGGAGCTCCTATAATTCACCCCTCCACTTT
once | TRBJ1-6 | TRBV3-1 | NA | CASSQNTGYNSPLHF | TGTGCCAGCAGCCAGAACACAGGGTATAATTCACCCCTCCACTTT
NA | TRBJ2-1 | TRBV24-1 | TRBD1 | CATQGDRGVNEQFF | TGTGCCACCCAGGGGGACAGGGGAGTGAATGAGCAGTTCTTC